These 21 T cell receptor beta chains came from one sample sequenced in a study of blood T cell repertoires in COVID-19. The data were produced by immunoSEQ multiplex PCR, yet TCRdb's version contains in-frame clones alone and is incomplete. The sample carries 290,000 or so clones, about 89% recorded once. The material sequenced was PBMCs or T cells enriched from blood (not recorded which). These receptors came from a woman younger than 35 who had recovered from COVID-19.

The rearrangement joins TRBV5-4 to TRBJ1-2; the D gene is possibly TRBD1 (5 bases). Germline loops: CDR1 SGHNT, CDR2 YYREEE (reference sequence). V dropped 0 bases and J dropped 6 bases, with 9 bases sitting between them. The CDR3 has 13 residues. In DNA, the CDR3 is TGTGCCAGCAGCTTGGCAGGGTCCGATGGCTACACCTTC. Its protein product is CASSLAGSDGYTF.

The chain recombines TRBV2 with TRBJ1-2; 8 nucleotides line up with TRBD1. The CDR3 is 15 residues long. CDR1 is SNHLY and CDR2 is FYNNEI in the germline V gene. Trimming took 3 bases from V and 5 from J; bases not matched to a gene: 8. The CDR3: CASSDPDRAMYGYTF. In DNA, the CDR3 is TGTGCCAGCAGTGACCCGGACAGGGCTATGTATGGCTACACCTTC.

The chain has TRBV4-1 and TRBJ1-2, with 8 bases matching TRBD1. The CDR3 is 19 residues long. CDR1 and CDR2 (germline): MGHRA, YSYEKL. V lost 4 bases and J lost 3; bases outside the gene matches: 19. Written as DNA, the CDR3 is TGCGCCAGCAGCCTCGGATTACCCGACGGGACAGGAAGGGACTATGGCTACACCTTC. Protein sequence: CASSLGLPDGTGRDYGYTF.

The rearrangement joins TRBV29-1 to TRBJ2-1; TRBD2 aligns across 14 bases. The length of the CDR3 is 14 residues. CDR1 and CDR2 (germline): SQVTM, ANQGSEA. V shed 8 bases and J 12 bases; nucleotides not matched to a gene: 12. CDR3 sequence: CSLTGLAGGPLQFF. CDR3 coding DNA: TGCAGCCTCACCGGACTAGCGGGAGGCCCTTTGCAGTTCTTC.

This chain uses TRBV6-2 or TRBV6-3 with TRBJ1-5; 7 bases align to TRBD1. V was pared by 6 bases and J by 4 bases, with 9 bases of the junction left unmatched. The CDR3 consists of 15 residues. Germline loops: CDR1 MNHEY, CDR2 SVGEGT. CDR3 nucleotides: TGTGCCAGCAGCCGGCTGACAGGGCCAAATCAGCCCCAGCATTTT. This translates into CASSRLTGPNQPQHF.

The chain has TRBV3-1 (or the pseudogene TRBV3-2) and TRBJ2-1; 13 nucleotides line up with TRBD2. This CDR3 is 16 amino acids long. Germline V gives CDR1 LGHDT, CDR2 YNNKEL (reference sequence). Trimming removed 2 bases from V and 8 bases from J; junction bases left unmatched: 6. In DNA form, the CDR3 reads TGTGCCAGCAGCCAATGGGGGACTAGCGGGATCGATGAGCAGTTCTTC. Protein: CASSQWGTSGIDEQFF.

The chain joins TRBV29-1 to TRBJ2-7; a possible D gene is TRBD1 (6 bases). The CDR3 is 14 amino acids. The germline V gene has CDR1 SQVTM and CDR2 ANQGSEA. The V and J ends lost 7 bases and 0 bases respectively, with 16 bases between them. The CDR3 spells CSAKAGTLSYEQYF. CDR3 nucleotide sequence: TGCAGCGCAAAAGCCGGGACACTCTCCTACGAGCAGTACTTC.

In the case of this clone: Possible read error: a much larger clone is one base away. This sequence joins TRBV5-1 and TRBJ2-7, with 7 bases matching TRBD1. The CDR3 has 13 residues. Germline CDR1 SGHRS, CDR2 YFSETQ. V shed 4 bases and J 1 base; nucleotides not matched to a gene: 2. CDR3 sequence (DNA): TGCGCCAGCAGCCCGACAGGGTCCTACGAGCAGTACTTC. It specifies CASSPTGSYEQYF.

The rearrangement uses TRBV19 and TRBJ2-2; 7 bases line up with TRBD2. CDR1 is LNHDA and CDR2 is SQIVND in the germline V gene (reference sequence). This CDR3 is 14 amino acids long. V dropped 11 bases and J dropped 1; count of bases not matched to a gene: 7. The CDR3 DNA reads TGTGCCGTCCCTAGCGGAATGAACACCGGGGAGCTGTTTTTT. This gives the protein CAVPSGMNTGELFF.

This chain uses TRBV5-4 with TRBJ2-1; TRBD2 matches 8 bases. V shed 4 bases and J 0 bases; nucleotides not matched to a gene: 3. The CDR3 contains 15 residues. Looked up from germline, CDR1 is SGHNT and CDR2 is YYREEE (reference sequence). The CDR3 region is CASSPLAASYNEQFF. CDR3 DNA: TGTGCCAGCAGCCCACTAGCGGCCTCCTACAATGAGCAGTTCTTC.

This chain uses TRBV11-2 with TRBJ2-1; a weak D match, TRBD2 (6 bases). Germline V gene lookup returns CDR1 SGHAT and CDR2 FQNNGV. The CDR3 is 16 residues long. The V gene lost 1 base and the J gene lost 4 bases, with 14 bases spanning the gap. The CDR3 sequence: CASSLVLSGNYNEQFF. In nucleotides, the CDR3 is TGTGCCAGCAGCTTAGTTCTTAGCGGAAATTACAATGAGCAGTTCTTC.

The chain links TRBV28 to TRBJ2-7, with D hard to call. With 5 bases removed from V and 2 bases from J, the gap between germline ends came to 13 bases. Germline lookup yields CDR1 MDHEN and CDR2 SYDVKM. CDR3 length: 14 residues. The CDR3 nucleotides are TGTGCCAGCAGTCCCCTGGGCCAGCCCTACGAGCAGTACTTC. Protein sequence: CASSPLGQPYEQYF.

In its sample, this clone was seen once. The rearrangement uses TRBV30 and TRBJ1-2; 7 bases are shared with TRBD1. This CDR3 has 15 residues. The germline CDR1 and CDR2 sequences are GTSNPN and SVGIG (reference sequence). Trimming took 4 bases from V and 4 from J; bases not matched to a gene: 12. The DNA of the CDR3 is TGTGCCTGGAATCTAGACAGGGACGGAACCTATGGCTACACCTTC. It codes for CAWNLDRDGTYGYTF.

The CDR3 reads CASSLGLAGFNEQFF. For the CDR3, the DNA is TGTGCCAGCAGCTTAGGACTAGCGGGGTTTAATGAGCAGTTCTTC. The V call is TRBV3-1 (or the pseudogene TRBV3-2), the J call TRBJ2-1; 12 positions agree with TRBD2. Trimming took 5 bases from V and 7 from J; bases not matched to a gene: 6. Germline lookup yields CDR1 LGHDT and CDR2 YNNKEL (reference sequence). The CDR3 covers 15 residues.

This clone has only one observation. This chain links TRBV23-1 with TRBJ1-6, with 7 nucleotides matching TRBD1. TRBV23-1 counts as an open reading frame of uncertain function. The CDR3 length is 18 residues. V lost 3 bases to trimming and J lost 0 bases; unmatched junction nucleotides: 8. In DNA form, the CDR3 reads TGCGCCAGCAGTCAGAGGGACAGAAGGAGCTCCTATAATTCACCCCTCCACTTT. Translating gives CASSQRDRRSSYNSPLHF.

J is TRBJ1-3 and V is TRBV6-4; TRBD1 might be the D (5 bases). Germline lookup yields CDR1 MRHNA and CDR2 SNTAGT. The CDR3 has 12 residues. Trimming shortened V by 0 bases and J by 10 bases, and 7 bases separated the two germline ends. The CDR3 reads CASSDSYRTIYF. CDR3 nucleotides: TGTGCCAGCAGTGACTCATACAGGACCATATATTTT.

V and J are TRBV3-1 (or the pseudogene TRBV3-2) and TRBJ2-3, with a weak D call TRBD2 (7 bases). The V end lost 3 bases, the J end lost 7 bases, and 14 bases lay between the germline ends. Germline-derived CDR1 and CDR2 are LGHDT and YNNKEL (reference sequence). This CDR3 is built from 14 residues. CDR3 loop: CASSHGGARNTQYF. CDR3 nucleotides: TGTGCCAGCAGCCATGGGGGGGCGCGGAATACGCAGTATTTT.

The chain uses TRBV19 and TRBJ1-6; 9 bases line up with TRBD1. Trimming removed 6 bases from V and 0 bases from J; junction bases left unmatched: 9. Germline values: CDR1 LNHDA, CDR2 SQIVND (reference sequence). The CDR3 length is 18 residues. The DNA for the CDR3 is TGTGCCAGTAGACGGGTACAGGGGGCGAGCTCCTATAATTCACCCCTCCACTTT. Translating it yields CASRRVQGASSYNSPLHF.

The chain has TRBV30 and TRBJ1-6, with TRBD1 matching over 7 bases. The CDR3 contains 17 residues. The J segment lost 3 bases and the V segment lost 3 bases, leaving 11 bases of the junction unmatched. The germline V gene has CDR1 GTSNPN and CDR2 SVGIG (reference sequence). CDR3 in amino acids: CAWSPALTGLYNSPLHF. The CDR3 DNA reads as TGTGCCTGGAGCCCAGCCCTGACAGGGCTCTATAATTCACCCCTCCACTTT.

This chain connects TRBV11-2 to TRBJ1-6; 7 bases line up with TRBD1. V lost 2 bases to trimming and J lost 7 bases; unmatched junction nucleotides: 5. This CDR3 is built from 15 residues. In germline, CDR1 is SGHAT, CDR2 FQNNGV. The CDR3 sequence is CASSLMGQRNSPLHF. The CDR3 DNA is TGTGCCAGCAGCTTAATGGGACAGAGGAATTCACCCCTCCACTTT.

This chain connects TRBV19 to TRBJ2-6; 7 bases are shared with TRBD2. The germline V gene has CDR1 LNHDA and CDR2 SQIVND (reference sequence). CDR3 length equals 16 residues. Losses at the gene ends were 7 bases for V and 0 bases for J; bases not matched to a gene: 6. In nucleotides, the CDR3 is TGTGCCAGTACCACCGGGGAGGGCTCTGGGGCCAACGTCCTGACTTTC. The encoded protein is CASTTGEGSGANVLTF.